The 31 T cell receptor beta chains in this list originate from one sample, sequenced in a study of CD8 T cells in ankylosing spondylitis. TCRdb independently ran MiXCR on the 5' RACE reads; one entry per CDR3 protein. The sample lists 220,000 or so distinct CDR3 sequences, roughly a tenth occurring once. Sample: blood, either unsorted or a sorted T cell fraction (not recorded which). The receptors stem from a male donor with ankylosing spondylitis or in good health (not recorded which).

This clonotype was recorded at least ten times. V gene TRBV20-1 combines with J gene TRBJ1-4; maybe TRBD1 (5 bases). CDR1 is DFQATT and CDR2 is SNEGSKA in the germline V gene (reference sequence). The CDR3 covers 13 residues. Trimming cost V 2 bases and J 6 bases, with 10 bases left between them. CDR3 region: CSARWGLDEKLFF. The CDR3 DNA reads as TGCAGTGCTAGATGGGGCCTTGATGAAAAACTGTTTTTT.

This clonotype was recorded at least ten times. The chain recombines TRBV5-1 with TRBJ2-3, with a weak D call TRBD2 (6 bases). The CDR3 has 14 residues. The V end was cut by 3 bases, the J end by 5 bases, with 13 bases between. Germline CDR1 and CDR2: SGHRS and YFSETQ. The CDR3 spells CASSSPRDVDTQYF. The CDR3 DNA is TGCGCCAGCAGCTCCCCGCGGGACGTAGATACGCAGTATTTT.

This clonotype was detected ten times or more. The chain joins TRBV7-9 to TRBJ2-1, with TRBD2 matching over 8 bases. Germline V gene sequence: CDR1 SEHNR, CDR2 FQNEAQ (reference sequence). V shed 6 bases and J 3 bases; nucleotides not matched to a gene: 10. The CDR3 loop spans 16 amino acids. CDR3 in DNA: TGTGCCAGCAGTCCAAGTATAGCGGGGTACTACAATGAGCAGTTCTTC. Protein product: CASSPSIAGYYNEQFF.

The gene calls are TRBV7-2 and TRBJ2-5, with D unclear. Germline lookup yields CDR1 SGHTA and CDR2 FQGNSA. V lost 5 bases and J 4 bases, leaving 8 bases between the germline ends. The CDR3 is 12 residues long. The CDR3 is CASSPLRETQYF. Here the CDR3 DNA reads TGTGCCAGCAGCCCCTTAAGAGAGACCCAGTACTTC.

This clonotype was seen repeatedly, ten times or more. The rearrangement uses TRBV7-9 and TRBJ1-1; D is uncertain. The V gene's germline CDR1 is SEHNR and CDR2 FQNEAQ (reference sequence). There are 14 residues in the CDR3. The V end lost 4 bases, the J end lost 4 bases, and 13 bases lay between the germline ends. The CDR3 is CASSSRALATEAFF. The DNA for the CDR3 is TGTGCCAGCAGCTCCCGGGCCTTGGCCACTGAAGCTTTCTTT.

A few counts support this clonotype. The rearrangement links TRBV20-1 to TRBJ1-5; 8 bases align to TRBD1. Germline-derived CDR1 and CDR2 are DFQATT and SNEGSKA (reference sequence). There are 14 residues in the CDR3. V lost 5 bases and J lost 4; bases outside the gene matches: 7. CDR3 DNA: TGCAGTGCTGGGAGGACAGGGAGAAATCAGCCCCAGCATTTT. As protein: CSAGRTGRNQPQHF.

This clonotype was picked up a small number of times. The chain recombines TRBV6-1 with TRBJ1-2, with 7 bases matching TRBD1. The CDR3 contains 16 residues. Per the germline V gene, CDR1 is MNHNS and CDR2 is SASEGT. J lost 1 base, V lost 5 bases, and 10 bases had no gene match. The CDR3 loop is CASSRTGQGDNYGYTF. The CDR3 DNA reads TGTGCCAGCAGTCGGACAGGTCAGGGGGATAACTATGGCTACACCTTC.

This clonotype was observed a handful of times. J is TRBJ1-1 and V is TRBV29-1, with 7 nucleotides matching TRBD1. The germline V gene has CDR1 SQVTM and CDR2 ANQGSEA. V shed 6 bases, J shed 1 base, and the junction held 8 bases outside the gene matches. The CDR3 spans 14 residues. The CDR3 is CSVRGTVANTEAFF. The CDR3 DNA sequence: TGCAGCGTGAGGGGGACAGTAGCGAACACTGAAGCTTTCTTT.

This clonotype was recorded many times. The chain is built from TRBV5-1 and TRBJ2-3, with unresolved D. Germline loops: CDR1 SGHRS, CDR2 YFSETQ. Trimming removed 4 bases at V and 7 bases at J, with 19 bases between. The CDR3 sequence is 15 residues long. As DNA, the CDR3 is TGCGCCAGCAGCCCCTCTGGCGGATTCCCAAATACGCAGTATTTT. Encoded protein: CASSPSGGFPNTQYF. Using reference TRBV5-1 and TRBJ2-3 for the parts outside the CDR3, the full variable domain is KAGVTQTPRYLIKTRGQQVTLSCSPISGHRSVSWYQQTPGQGLQFLFEYFSETQRNKGNFPGRFSGRQFSNSRSEMNVSTLELGDSALYLCASSPSGGFPNTQYFGPGTRLTVL.

This clonotype has a handful of counts. The junction differs from germline at one of its ends, possibly a read error. CDR3 bases: TGCAGCGTCGAAGCAGCAGACAGGGGATGGGGCTACGAGCAGTACTTC. Amino acid sequence: CSVEAADRGWGYEQYF. The chain has TRBV29-1 and TRBJ2-7; 8 bases fit TRBD1. The CDR3 runs 16 residues. Looked up from germline, CDR1 is SQVTM and CDR2 is ANQGSEA.

This clonotype was seen ten or more times. The J gene is TRBJ2-5, the V gene TRBV7-2; D may correspond to TRBD1 or TRBD2 (5 bases each). Germline CDR1 SGHTA, CDR2 FQGNSA. Trimming removed 5 bases at V and 1 base at J, with 11 bases between. The CDR3 sequence is 14 residues long. In DNA, the CDR3 is TGTGCCAGCAGCCCCTCCGGGACCCAAGAGACCCAGTACTTC. The encoded protein is CASSPSGTQETQYF.

V is TRBV6-1 and J is TRBJ1-6; 12 bases line up with TRBD1. The CDR3 is made up of 14 amino acids. V gave up 7 bases and J gave up 10 bases; unmatched junction bases: 5. Germline CDR1 and CDR2: MNHNS and SASEGT. CDR3 sequence (DNA): TGTGCCAGCATGGGACAGGGGGCACGGTCACCCCTCCACTTT. Amino acids: CASMGQGARSPLHF.

This clonotype was seen a few times. This CDR3 reads CASSLDRGTGNTIYF. The CDR3, as DNA: TGTGCCAGCAGTTTAGACAGGGGGACTGGAAACACCATATATTTT. This chain joins TRBV12-3 or TRBV12-4 and TRBJ1-3; 8 positions agree with TRBD1. The CDR3 contains 15 residues. V lost 1 base and J lost 2; bases outside the gene matches: 1.

This clonotype was counted at least ten times. The chain is built from TRBV3-1 and TRBJ2-4; 10 nucleotides agree with TRBD2. CDR1 is LGHDT and CDR2 is YNNKEL in the germline V gene (reference sequence). V lost 3 bases and J lost 8; bases outside the gene matches: 7. The CDR3 has 15 residues. As DNA, the CDR3 is TGTGCCAGCAGCCACTCAGCGGGGGGGAACGACATTCAGTACTTC. Translating it yields CASSHSAGGNDIQYF. The entire variable domain, with the rest obtained from reference TRBV3-1 and TRBJ2-4, is as follows: DTAVSQTPKYLVTQMGNDKSIKCEQNLGHDTMYWYKQDSKKFLKIMFSYNNKELIINETVPNRFSPKSPDKAHLNLHINSLELGDSAVYFCASSHSAGGNDIQYFGAGTRLSVL.

This clonotype was observed at least ten times. The V gene is TRBV6-5, the J gene TRBJ1-2; 10 bases align to TRBD1. Trimming removed 4 bases from V and 4 bases from J; junction bases left unmatched: 3. The CDR3 has 14 residues. Germline V gene lookup returns CDR1 MNHEY and CDR2 SVGAGI. The CDR3 nucleotides read TGTGCCAGCAGTTCGGGACAGGGGCCCTATGGCTACACCTTC. Translating gives CASSSGQGPYGYTF.

This clonotype was seen repeatedly, ten times or more. The chain joins TRBV7-2 to TRBJ2-4, with D maybe TRBD1 (5 bases). CDR1 and CDR2 (germline): SGHTA, FQGNSA. Trimming removed 2 bases at V and 7 bases at J, with 9 bases between. The CDR3 is made up of 13 amino acids. The DNA of the CDR3 is TGTGCCAGCAGCTTAAGGCAGGGTAACATTCAGTACTTC. Translation gives CASSLRQGNIQYF.

In this sample, this clonotype turned up many times. J is TRBJ2-1 and V is TRBV24-1, with 7 nucleotides matching TRBD2. With V trimmed by 9 bases and J by 2 bases, 12 bases remained unmatched. Looked up from germline, CDR1 is KGHDR and CDR2 is SFDVKD. This CDR3 has 16 amino acids. CDR3 in amino acids: CATGSFSAGAYNEQFF. CDR3 nucleotides: TGTGCCACCGGGTCATTCTCGGCGGGAGCCTACAATGAGCAGTTCTTC.

The chain uses TRBV30 and TRBJ2-7; 10 nucleotides align to TRBD1. The germline gives CDR1 GTSNPN, CDR2 SVGIG (reference sequence). CDR3 length: 14 amino acids. V trimming: 3 bases; J trimming: 2 bases; junction bases outside the gene matches: 4. The CDR3 loop reads CAWSAGTGAYEQYF. The CDR3, as DNA: TGTGCCTGGAGCGCCGGGACAGGGGCCTACGAGCAGTACTTC. Full variable domain (missing parts from reference TRBV30 and TRBJ2-7): SQTIHQWPATLVQPVGSPLSLECTVEGTSNPNLYWYRQAAGRGLQLLFYSVGIGQISSEVPQNLSASRPQDRQFILSSKKLLLSDSGFYLCAWSAGTGAYEQYFGPGTRLTVT.

This clonotype was seen at least ten times. The genes are TRBV5-5 and TRBJ2-1, with 10 bases fitting TRBD1. Per germline, CDR1 SGHKS and CDR2 YYEKEE (reference sequence). The junction had 7 bases not matched to a gene; V was cut back by 2 bases and J by 5 bases. CDR3 length: 16 amino acids. The CDR3 loop is CASSLRGQGFDNEQFF. CDR3 coding DNA: TGTGCCAGCAGCTTAAGGGGACAGGGGTTCGACAATGAGCAGTTCTTC.

The sample holds many counts of this clonotype. V and J are TRBV6-1 and TRBJ2-1; D uncertain. CDR1 is MNHNS, CDR2 SASEGT, per germline. Trimming pared 8 bases from V and 0 bases from J, leaving 2 bases between. This CDR3 contains 11 residues. CDR3 bases: TGTGCCAGCGGCTCCTACAATGAGCAGTTCTTC. Amino acid sequence: CASGSYNEQFF.

This clonotype was seen ten or more times. This chain joins TRBV29-1 and TRBJ2-1, with 13 nucleotides matching TRBD2. In germline, CDR1 is SQVTM, CDR2 ANQGSEA. This CDR3 has 17 amino acids. V was pared by 6 bases and J by 0 bases, with 8 bases of the junction left unmatched. The CDR3 spells CSVLGTSGASSYNEQFF. The CDR3 region has the DNA TGCAGCGTCCTTGGGACTAGCGGGGCCTCCTCCTACAATGAGCAGTTCTTC.

This clonotype was seen many times. V is TRBV5-1 and J is TRBJ2-1, with D possibly TRBD1 on 5 matching bases. The CDR3 length is 15 residues. CDR1 is SGHRS and CDR2 is YFSETQ in the germline V gene. The V end was cut by 9 bases, the J end by 4 bases, with 20 bases between. The CDR3 sequence is CANTYLDRVYNEQFF. The DNA of the CDR3 is TGCGCCAACACATACCTCGACAGAGTATACAATGAGCAGTTCTTC.

The rearrangement links TRBV28 to TRBJ2-2, with a possible D match to TRBD1 (7 bases). The V and J ends lost 5 bases and 1 base respectively, with 26 bases between them. Germline V CDR1 and CDR2: MDHEN, SYDVKM. The CDR3 consists of 20 residues. The CDR3 is CASSPMTGKQRGKNTGELFF. DNA of the CDR3: TGTGCCAGCAGTCCAATGACAGGGAAGCAACGGGGGAAGAACACCGGGGAGCTGTTTTTT.

The gene calls are TRBV12-3 or TRBV12-4 and TRBJ2-5; weak D call: TRBD2 (7 bases). The V end lost 5 bases, the J end lost 5 bases, and 18 bases lay between the germline ends. The CDR3 covers 15 residues. CDR3 amino acids: CASSRTSGGGETQYF. The CDR3 DNA is TGTGCCAGCAGTCGGACTAGTGGTGGGGGCGAGACCCAGTACTTC.

This clonotype was counted only a few times. The CDR3 is CASSIGPGTGTGELFF. DNA for the CDR3: TGTGCCAGTAGTATAGGTCCGGGGACGGGCACCGGGGAGCTGTTTTTT. This chain links TRBV19 with TRBJ2-2; perhaps D is TRBD1 or TRBD2 (5 bases each). The CDR3 is made up of 16 amino acids. V was clipped by 1 base and J by 4 bases, with 13 bases between them. Germline-derived CDR1 and CDR2 are LNHDA and SQIVND (reference sequence).

This clonotype was seen ten or more times. The chain carries TRBV7-8 and TRBJ2-1; 9 bases are shared with TRBD2. Per the germline V gene, CDR1 is SGHVS and CDR2 is FQNEAQ. The V segment lost 2 bases and the J segment 0 bases; nucleotides outside the gene matches: 5. The CDR3 is 17 amino acids. The CDR3 region has the DNA TGTGCCAGCAGCTTACGATCTAGCGGGGTCTCCTACAATGAGCAGTTCTTC. This sequence encodes CASSLRSSGVSYNEQFF.

This clonotype was seen ten or more times. The chain combines TRBV19 with TRBJ2-5; D gene ambiguous. CDR3 length: 13 amino acids. V was pared by 5 bases and J by 3 bases, with 10 bases between. CDR1 and CDR2 (germline): LNHDA, SQIVND (reference sequence). CDR3 in amino acids: CASSEDGEETQYF. CDR3 sequence (DNA): TGTGCCAGTAGTGAGGACGGAGAAGAGACCCAGTACTTC. Looking up the rest from reference TRBV19 and TRBJ2-5 gives the full variable domain: DGGITQSPKYLFRKEGQNVTLSCEQNLNHDAMYWYRQDPGQGLRLIYYSQIVNDFQKGDIAEGYSVSREKKESFPLTVTSAQKNPTAFYLCASSEDGEETQYFGPGTRLLVL.

This sequence joins TRBV6-1 and TRBJ2-1, with a tentative D call TRBD2 (5 bases). The CDR3 contains 16 residues. The germline gives CDR1 MNHNS, CDR2 SASEGT. V was trimmed by 6 bases and J by 2 bases, leaving 17 bases between them. Written as DNA, the CDR3 is TGTGCCAGCAGAAAGGGAGCCAGCCTCACCTACAATGAGCAGTTCTTC. It translates to CASRKGASLTYNEQFF.

This clonotype occurred many times. The chain recombines TRBV5-1 with TRBJ2-5; perhaps TRBD1 as D (6 bases). CDR1 is SGHRS and CDR2 is YFSETQ in the germline V gene. Deletions cut 7 bases from V and 0 bases from J, with 10 bases between. The CDR3 sequence is 13 residues long. CDR3 bases: TGCGCCAGCGGGGGCGAGTACCAAGAGACCCAGTACTTC. Residues: CASGGEYQETQYF.

This clonotype has at least ten counts. The rearrangement links TRBV6-2 or TRBV6-3 to TRBJ2-1, with TRBD2 matching over 11 bases. The J segment lost 7 bases and the V segment lost 6 bases, leaving 8 bases of the junction unmatched. This CDR3 comprises 15 residues. In germline, CDR1 is MNHEY, CDR2 SVGEGT. The CDR3 sequence: CASSPRLAGLNEQFF. The CDR3 nucleotides read TGTGCCAGCAGCCCCAGACTAGCGGGGTTAAATGAGCAGTTCTTC.

V is TRBV12-3 or TRBV12-4 and J is TRBJ1-1; TRBD1 might be the D (6 bases). This CDR3 has 15 residues. V lost 4 bases and J 1 base, leaving 13 bases between the germline ends. In DNA form, the CDR3 reads TGTGCCAGCAGTTCACCGGGGGCGCGGAACACTGAAGCTTTCTTT. This translates into CASSSPGARNTEAFF.